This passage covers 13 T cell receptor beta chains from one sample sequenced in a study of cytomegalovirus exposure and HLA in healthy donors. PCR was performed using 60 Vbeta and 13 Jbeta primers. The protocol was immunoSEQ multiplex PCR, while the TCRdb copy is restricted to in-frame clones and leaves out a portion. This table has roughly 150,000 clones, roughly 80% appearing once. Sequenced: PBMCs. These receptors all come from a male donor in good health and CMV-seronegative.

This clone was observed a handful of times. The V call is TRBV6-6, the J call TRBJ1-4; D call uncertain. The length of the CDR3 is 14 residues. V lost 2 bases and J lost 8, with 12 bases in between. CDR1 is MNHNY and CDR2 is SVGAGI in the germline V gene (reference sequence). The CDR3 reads CASSYVEREEKLFF. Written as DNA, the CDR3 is TGTGCCAGCAGTTACGTAGAGAGGGAGGAAAAACTGTTTTTT.

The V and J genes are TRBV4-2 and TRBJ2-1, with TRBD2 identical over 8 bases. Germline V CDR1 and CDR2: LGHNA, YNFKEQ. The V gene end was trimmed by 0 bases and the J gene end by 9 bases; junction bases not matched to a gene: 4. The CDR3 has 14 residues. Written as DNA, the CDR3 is TGTGCCAGCAGCCAAGATTGGGCGGGAGGTGAGCAGTTCTTC. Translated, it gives CASSQDWAGGEQFF.

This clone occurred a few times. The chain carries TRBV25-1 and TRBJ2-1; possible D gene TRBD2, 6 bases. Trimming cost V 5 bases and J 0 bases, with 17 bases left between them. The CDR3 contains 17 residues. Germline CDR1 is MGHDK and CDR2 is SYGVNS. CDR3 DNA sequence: TGTGCCAGCAGTTCCCTCGGGCGGGAAGGCTCCTACAATGAGCAGTTCTTC. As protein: CASSSLGREGSYNEQFF.

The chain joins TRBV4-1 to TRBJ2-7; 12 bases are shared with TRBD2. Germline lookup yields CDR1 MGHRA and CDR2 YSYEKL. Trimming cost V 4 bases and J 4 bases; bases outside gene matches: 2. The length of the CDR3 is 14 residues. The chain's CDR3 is CASSRTSGEYEQYF. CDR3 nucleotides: TGCGCCAGCAGCCGGACTAGCGGGGAGTACGAGCAGTACTTC.

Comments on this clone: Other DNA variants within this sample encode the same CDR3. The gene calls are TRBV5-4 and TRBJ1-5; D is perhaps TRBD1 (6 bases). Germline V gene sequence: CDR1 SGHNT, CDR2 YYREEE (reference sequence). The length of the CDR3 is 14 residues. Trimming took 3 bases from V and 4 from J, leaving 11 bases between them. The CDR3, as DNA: TGTGCCAGCAGCTCGGGAGGGGGGAATCAGCCCCAGCATTTT. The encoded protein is CASSSGGGNQPQHF.

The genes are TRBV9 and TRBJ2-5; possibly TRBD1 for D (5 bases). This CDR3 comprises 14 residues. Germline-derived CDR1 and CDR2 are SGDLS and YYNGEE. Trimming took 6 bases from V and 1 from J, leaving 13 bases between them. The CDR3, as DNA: TGTGCCAGCACCCCCCAGGGAACCCAAGAGACCCAGTACTTC. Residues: CASTPQGTQETQYF. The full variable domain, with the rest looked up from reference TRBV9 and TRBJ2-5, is DSGVTQTPKHLITATGQRVTLRCSPRSGDLSVYWYQQSLDQGLQFLIQYYNGEERAKGNILERFSAQQFPDLHSELNLSSLELGDSALYFCASTPQGTQETQYFGPGTRLLVL.

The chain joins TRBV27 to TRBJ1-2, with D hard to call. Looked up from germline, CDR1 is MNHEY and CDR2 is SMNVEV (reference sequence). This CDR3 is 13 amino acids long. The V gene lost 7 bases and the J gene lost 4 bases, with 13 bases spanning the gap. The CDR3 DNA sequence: TGTGCCAGCAACACAACAGTGACCTATGGCTACACCTTC. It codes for CASNTTVTYGYTF.

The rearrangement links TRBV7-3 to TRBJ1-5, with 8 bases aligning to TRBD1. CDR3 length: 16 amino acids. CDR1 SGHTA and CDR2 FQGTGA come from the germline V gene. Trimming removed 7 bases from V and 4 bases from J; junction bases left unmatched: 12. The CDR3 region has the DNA TGTGCCAGCACCCCCACAGGACAGGGTGGGAATCAGCCCCAGCATTTT. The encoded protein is CASTPTGQGGNQPQHF.

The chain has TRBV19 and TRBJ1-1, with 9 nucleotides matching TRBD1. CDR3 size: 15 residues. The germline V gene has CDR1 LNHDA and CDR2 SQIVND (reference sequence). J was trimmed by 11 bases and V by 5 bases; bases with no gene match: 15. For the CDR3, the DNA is TGTGCCAGTAGTTCAGAGACAGGGGGTAGGTCTAGGGCTTTCTTT. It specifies CASSSETGGRSRAFF.

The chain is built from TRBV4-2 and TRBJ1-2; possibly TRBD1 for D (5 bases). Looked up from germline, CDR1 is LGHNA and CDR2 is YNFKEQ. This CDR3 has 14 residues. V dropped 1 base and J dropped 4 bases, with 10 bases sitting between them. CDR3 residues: CASSQGKGFYGYTF. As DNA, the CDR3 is TGTGCCAGCAGCCAAGGTAAGGGGTTCTATGGCTACACCTTC.

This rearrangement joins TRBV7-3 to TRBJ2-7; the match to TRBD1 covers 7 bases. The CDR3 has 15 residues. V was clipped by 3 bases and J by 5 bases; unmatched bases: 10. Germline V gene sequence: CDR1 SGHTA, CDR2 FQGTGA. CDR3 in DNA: TGTGCCAGCAGCTTTGTAGGGGGCGAGTTCGACGAGCAGTACTTC. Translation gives CASSFVGGEFDEQYF. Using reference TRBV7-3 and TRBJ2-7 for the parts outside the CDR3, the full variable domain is GAGVSQTPSNKVTEKGKYVELRCDPISGHTALYWYRQSLGQGPEFLIYFQGTGAADDSGLPNDRFFAVRPEGSVSTLKIQRTERGDSAVYLCASSFVGGEFDEQYFGPGTRLTVT.

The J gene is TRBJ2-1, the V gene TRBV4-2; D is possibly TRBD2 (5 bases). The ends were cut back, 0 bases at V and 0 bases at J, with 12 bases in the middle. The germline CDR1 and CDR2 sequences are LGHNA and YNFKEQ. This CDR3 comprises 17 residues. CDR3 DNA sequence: TGTGCCAGCAGCCAAGATCTGCTAGCCTCCTCCTACAATGAGCAGTTCTTC. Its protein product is CASSQDLLASSYNEQFF.

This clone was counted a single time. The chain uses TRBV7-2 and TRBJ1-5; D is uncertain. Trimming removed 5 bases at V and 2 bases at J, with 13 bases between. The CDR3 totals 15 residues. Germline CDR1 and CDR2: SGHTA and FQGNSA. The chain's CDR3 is CASSLGGAGNQPQHF. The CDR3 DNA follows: TGTGCCAGCAGCCTTGGTGGAGCGGGCAATCAGCCCCAGCATTTT.